The 4 T cell receptor beta chains below all came from one sample that was sequenced in a study of graft-versus-host responses after intestinal transplantation. The repertoire was sequenced with immunoSEQ multiplex PCR; TCRdb's copy has only in-frame clones and lacks some. This table holds about 25,000 clones, roughly 93% found once. Sequencing used PBMCs, obtained 18 days after transplant. These receptors were obtained from a human patient who received an intestinal transplant, so some T cells may come from the graft donor.

The DNA of the CDR3 is TGCGCCAGCAGTGATTCTGCCTTAGAAAAACTGTTTTTT. It codes for CASSDSALEKLFF. The genes are TRBV10-1 and TRBJ1-4, with D unresolved. The CDR3 sequence is 13 residues long. The V end was cut by 3 bases, the J end by 8 bases, with 10 bases between. Germline loops: CDR1 WNHNN, CDR2 SYGVQD (reference sequence).

The chain is built from TRBV6-5 and TRBJ2-1; D possibly corresponds to TRBD1 (6 bases). The ends were cut back, 3 bases at V and 7 bases at J, with 16 bases in the middle. Germline V gene lookup returns CDR1 MNHEY and CDR2 SVGAGI. The CDR3 runs to 15 residues. The DNA of the CDR3 is TGTGCCAGCAGTTATCTGGATAGGGGGTTTAATGAGCAGTTCTTC. Translating gives CASSYLDRGFNEQFF.

V usage is TRBV6-5 and J usage is TRBJ1-2; TRBD1 aligns across 9 bases. Germline CDR1 reads MNHEY; CDR2 reads SVGAGI. The CDR3 has 13 residues. With V trimmed by 7 bases and J by 3 bases, 3 bases remained unmatched. This CDR3 reads CASTRTGDYGYTF. The DNA of the CDR3 is TGTGCCAGCACCCGGACAGGGGACTATGGCTACACCTTC.

The chain joins TRBV4-1 to TRBJ2-7; possibly TRBD2 for D (5 bases). Germline V CDR1 and CDR2: MGHRA, YSYEKL. The ends were cut back, 4 bases at V and 3 bases at J, with 16 bases in the middle. The CDR3 has 15 amino acids. The CDR3: CASSLAGVGNYEQYF. Here the CDR3 DNA reads TGCGCCAGCAGCCTCGCCGGGGTCGGAAACTACGAGCAGTACTTC.